The TCR beta chain under discussion was sequenced for a study of blood T cell repertoires in COVID-19 (dated by TCRdb to the early 2020s). For context, the study as a whole: Samples from collaborators originated in the United States, Italy and Spain and spanned both the acute and convalescent phases of COVID-19. The material from the prospective study consisted of cDNA or gDNA derived from T cells, B-cell-depleted T cells, or PBMCs. Deeply sampled blood TCRbeta repertoires from subjects exposed to, actively infected with, or recovered from COVID-19 were included in the dataset. The repertoires were released in a freely available public database meant as a resource for research on the immune response to SARS-CoV-2. The samples were drawn from two sources: the first 160 participants of the ongoing ImmuneRACE study, and 1,000 to 1,500 subjects contributed by 6 global collaborators. Nearly every sample came with metadata listing a de-identified subject ID, COVID-19 status, age in years and sex. Where HLA class I and class II types were available, the types were taken from metadata supplied by the sample provider, not from assay-based typing.

The paper as a whole reports these results and caveats: The amount of clinical and demographic metadata varied by source and participant and was provided uncurated.

This clone has a single count. Its cognate antigen has yet to be identified. No much larger clone exists at a distance of one base, and base qualities are not known. Collaborating institutions collected whole blood in K2EDTA tubes following their own protocols. For TCRbeta analysis, collaborators shipped samples as frozen whole blood, isolated PBMCs, or DNA extracted from either of those sample types. V and J lose 0 bases and 0 bases, and a span of 2 bases separates them. The CDR3 contains 13 residues, cysteine and phenylalanine counted. CDR3 DNA is the only sequence kept; it has 39 bases, read in frame from the first base. CDR1 and CDR2 (LNHNV, YYDKDF) derive from the germline V gene (reference sequence). The immunoSEQ Assay, a bias-controlled multiplex PCR, was used to amplify TCRbeta CDR3 regions from genomic DNA. In the source study's methods: The number of nucleated cells in each sample was estimated from the amplification of reference gene primers within the assay. To quantify the absolute abundance of each unique TCRbeta CDR3 rearrangement, sequence reads were collapsed and filtered. For each sample, productive Simpson clonality was calculated by taking the square root of Simpson's diversity index across productive rearrangements. Not all clones reach the TCRdb copy of this immuneACCESS table, which keeps in-frame sequences only. Checked studies attribute under half of the gap to unresolved V genes and leave the rest unexplained. The D gene and trimming were derived from the DNA, and the V and J assignments and clone size from that table. The sample table contains about 190,000 clones; only one count was recorded for 85% to 90% of them. The top ten clonotypes cover 0.6% to 0.8% of the sample.

This TCR came from a middle-aged man with acute or convalescent COVID-19. The sample consisted of peripheral blood. This receptor chain uses TRBV15 and TRBJ2-5; the D gene lacks a confident call. The DNA sequence is TGTGCCACCAGCAGAGACTACCAAGAGACCCAGTACTTC. Its protein product is CATSRDYQETQYF. The full variable domain, completed from the reference TRBV15 and TRBJ2-5 proteins outside the CDR3, reads DAMVIQNPRYQVTQFGKPVTLSCSQTLNHNVMYWYQQKSSQAPKLLFHYYDKDFNNEADTPDNFQSRRPNTSFCFLDIRSPGLGDTAMYLCATSRDYQETQYFGPGTRLLVL.